Below, 32 T cell receptor beta chains from the same sample are listed, as sequenced in a study of cytomegalovirus exposure and HLA in healthy donors. Clones were sequenced by immunoSEQ multiplex PCR, and TCRdb holds only the in-frame ones, with some missing. The repertoire holds roughly 350,000 clones, with 80% to 90% as singletons. Sequencing used PBMCs. These receptors originate from a woman younger than 35 in good health and CMV-seronegative.

The chain carries TRBV5-4 and TRBJ2-7; D may be TRBD1 (5 bases). Germline V gene sequence: CDR1 SGHNT, CDR2 YYREEE (reference sequence). The CDR3 contains 15 residues. Deletions cut 4 bases from V and 6 bases from J, with 20 bases between. DNA of the CDR3: TGTGCCAGCAGCCACTTCGGGCAGGGATGGGGCGAGCAGTACTTC. This encodes CASSHFGQGWGEQYF.

This sequence joins TRBV5-4 and TRBJ1-2; the D is unclear. CDR1 SGHNT and CDR2 YYREEE come from the germline V gene (reference sequence). This CDR3 has 14 amino acids. V shed 4 bases and J shed 4 bases, with 14 bases lying between them. This CDR3 reads CASSEGLVAYGYTF. In DNA form, the CDR3 reads TGTGCCAGCAGCGAGGGTCTCGTAGCCTATGGCTACACCTTC.

As for this clone: Other nucleotide sequences from this sample produce the same CDR3. This chain's CDR3 is CASSLPTSSYEQYF. CDR3 nucleotides: TGCGCCAGCAGCTTGCCCACATCCTCCTACGAGCAGTACTTC. V and J are TRBV5-1 and TRBJ2-7, with D hard to call. The germline CDR1 and CDR2 sequences are SGHRS and YFSETQ. The V gene lost 1 base and the J gene lost 0 bases, with 8 bases spanning the gap. The CDR3 has 14 amino acids.

J is TRBJ2-7 and V is TRBV27; D uncertain. Germline lookup yields CDR1 MNHEY and CDR2 SMNVEV (reference sequence). V was cut by 6 bases and J by 2 bases, with 11 bases left in between. The CDR3 totals 13 residues. The CDR3 DNA follows: TGTGCCAGCAGCCAGTTTCCGACCTACGAGCAGTACTTC. The encoded protein is CASSQFPTYEQYF.

The chain recombines TRBV9 with TRBJ1-3; the match to TRBD1 covers 7 bases. The CDR3 runs to 14 residues. V gave up 6 bases and J gave up 0 bases; unmatched junction bases: 3. CDR1 is SGDLS and CDR2 is YYNGEE in the germline V gene. The CDR3 sequence: CASTRDSSGNTIYF. CDR3 DNA: TGTGCCAGCACCCGGGACAGCTCTGGAAACACCATATATTTT.

This clone was seen just once. The chain recombines TRBV4-1 with TRBJ1-5; perhaps TRBD1 as D (5 bases). Germline V gives CDR1 MGHRA, CDR2 YSYEKL. V lost 0 bases to trimming and J lost 9 bases, with 15 bases between them. The CDR3 extends over 15 amino acids. The CDR3 DNA reads as TGCGCCAGCAGCCAAGATGACGGCGGGGGAGGGCCCCAGCATTTT. Amino acids: CASSQDDGGGGPQHF.

The V and J genes are TRBV6-5 and TRBJ1-2; possibly TRBD1 for D (6 bases). V lost 8 bases to trimming and J lost 4 bases, with 14 bases between them. Germline CDR1 is MNHEY and CDR2 is SVGAGI. The CDR3 has 13 residues. The DNA for the CDR3 is TGTGCCAGCGGAAGGGGGGGGGTCTATGGCTACACCTTC. As protein: CASGRGGVYGYTF.

The genes are TRBV6-6 and TRBJ2-2; 10 bases match TRBD2. The CDR3 runs to 15 residues. The V and J ends lost 6 bases and 6 bases, in that order; junction bases with no gene match: 7. Per germline, CDR1 MNHNY and CDR2 SVGAGI (reference sequence). CDR3 DNA: TGTGCCAGCAGATATGGAACTAGCGGGGCCGGGGAGCTGTTTTTT. Protein: CASRYGTSGAGELFF.

This rearrangement joins TRBV4-3 to TRBJ2-1; 7 nucleotides align to TRBD1. The CDR3 length is 16 residues. The ends lost 3 bases at V and 4 bases at J; junction bases unmatched: 9. Germline loops: CDR1 LGHNA, CDR2 YSLEER. This CDR3 reads CASSQSYGTAYNEQFF. CDR3 in DNA: TGCGCCAGCAGCCAGTCTTACGGGACAGCTTACAATGAGCAGTTCTTC.

About this clone itself: Its ends do not fully match the called genes, so a read error is possible. The rearrangement uses TRBV4-1 and TRBJ1-3, with D hard to call. This CDR3 comprises 15 residues. CDR1 is MGHRA and CDR2 is YSYEKL in the germline V gene. CDR3 residues: CASSQDRFSGNTIYF. CDR3 bases: TGCGCCAGCAGTCAAGACCGGTTCTCTGGAAACACCATATATTTT.

This chain uses TRBV11-2 with TRBJ2-5; D might be TRBD2 (6 bases). V lost 0 bases to trimming and J lost 4 bases, with 12 bases between them. CDR1 SGHAT and CDR2 FQNNGV come from the germline V gene. The CDR3 length is 15 residues. CDR3 bases: TGTGCCAGCAGCTTAGATCCCGGGGGAGCAGAGACCCAGTACTTC. Translation: CASSLDPGGAETQYF.

V is TRBV9 and J is TRBJ1-1; D possibly corresponds to TRBD1 (6 bases). Germline V CDR1 and CDR2: SGDLS, YYNGEE. The CDR3 has 18 residues. Between the trimmed V and J ends, which lost 0 bases and 1 base, there was a span of 19 bases. The chain's CDR3 is CASSVGLQGGEWNTEAFF. CDR3 DNA sequence: TGTGCCAGCAGCGTAGGGTTACAGGGTGGGGAGTGGAACACTGAAGCTTTCTTT.

This sequence joins TRBV7-9 and TRBJ2-2, with 7 bases aligning to TRBD2. V was pared by 1 base and J by 7 bases, with 12 bases of the junction left unmatched. CDR1 SEHNR and CDR2 FQNEAQ come from the germline V gene (reference sequence). This CDR3 contains 17 residues. The CDR3 bases are TGTGCCAGCAGCTTAGGGGACGGCGGGAGACGGGGCGGGGAGCTGTTTTTT. It codes for CASSLGDGGRRGGELFF.

This clone was counted a few times. The chain uses TRBV29-1 and TRBJ2-5; 8 bases fit TRBD1. The junction had 12 bases not matched to a gene; V was cut back by 8 bases and J by 4 bases. This CDR3 has 14 residues. CDR1 and CDR2 (germline): SQVTM, ANQGSEA. The DNA of the CDR3 is TGCAGCCTGGGGCCACAGGGGGGAGGAGAGACCCAGTACTTC. This codes for CSLGPQGGGETQYF.

This clone has a handful of counts. CDR3 nucleotide sequence: TGTGCCTGGAGTCGGGCAGGGCTGGGAAACACCATATATTTT. Translating it yields CAWSRAGLGNTIYF. The chain uses TRBV30 and TRBJ1-3; D perhaps matches TRBD1 (5 bases). This CDR3 is built from 14 residues. With 2 bases removed from V and 4 bases from J, the gap between germline ends came to 12 bases. Germline lookup yields CDR1 GTSNPN and CDR2 SVGIG (reference sequence).

This clone showed up just a few times. J is TRBJ1-2 and V is TRBV7-2, with 7 bases lining up with TRBD1. The junction had 1 base not matched to a gene; V was cut back by 0 bases and J by 3 bases. The germline V gene has CDR1 SGHTA and CDR2 FQGNSA. This CDR3 spans 14 amino acids. The CDR3 sequence is CASSLAGGDYGYTF. CDR3 DNA: TGTGCCAGCAGCTTAGCAGGGGGCGACTATGGCTACACCTTC.

The rearrangement uses TRBV30 and TRBJ2-3; D remains ambiguous. This CDR3 contains 13 residues. V gave up 0 bases and J gave up 2 bases, with 6 bases separating them. Germline values: CDR1 GTSNPN, CDR2 SVGIG (reference sequence). CDR3 protein: CAWSVQVTDTQYF. The CDR3 region has the DNA TGTGCCTGGAGTGTACAAGTCACAGATACGCAGTATTTT.

The chain carries TRBV10-3 and TRBJ2-5, with TRBD2 as a possible D gene (5 bases). Germline CDR1 is ENHRY and CDR2 is SYGVKD. Trimming left V 6 bases short and J 1 base short, with 9 bases between. There are 13 residues in the CDR3. This CDR3 is CAIRDGLQETQYF. DNA of the CDR3: TGTGCCATCAGGGACGGACTCCAAGAGACCCAGTACTTC.

V is TRBV29-1 and J is TRBJ2-1; D might be TRBD1 (6 bases). Per germline, CDR1 SQVTM and CDR2 ANQGSEA. V lost 3 bases, J lost 0 bases, and 9 bases lay in between. CDR3 length equals 14 residues. The CDR3 is CSVEAGASYNEQFF. CDR3 sequence (DNA): TGCAGCGTTGAGGCAGGGGCCTCCTACAATGAGCAGTTCTTC.

The rearrangement links TRBV7-2 to TRBJ2-7, with 15 bases matching TRBD2. CDR3 length equals 19 residues. In germline, CDR1 is SGHTA, CDR2 FQGNSA. With V trimmed by 2 bases and J by 4 bases, 12 bases remained unmatched. This CDR3 reads CASSLPSGLAGGPVYEQYF. Written as DNA, the CDR3 is TGTGCCAGCAGCTTACCCTCTGGACTAGCGGGAGGGCCGGTTTACGAGCAGTACTTC. Combining the CDR3 with reference TRBV7-2 and TRBJ2-7 gives the whole variable domain GAGVSQSPSNKVTEKGKDVELRCDPISGHTALYWYRQSLGQGLEFLIYFQGNSAPDKSGLPSDRFSAERTGGSVSTLTIQRTQQEDSAVYLCASSLPSGLAGGPVYEQYFGPGTRLTVT.

The chain carries TRBV7-2 and TRBJ1-2; D is perhaps TRBD1 (5 bases). The CDR3 has 14 residues. Trimming stripped 6 bases from V and 8 bases from J, with 19 bases between. Germline assignment: CDR1 SGHTA and CDR2 FQGNSA. The CDR3 coding sequence is TGTGCCAGCAGTTCAAGGGACGGAGGGTACGGCTACACCTTC. It yields the protein CASSSRDGGYGYTF.

The chain recombines TRBV7-2 with TRBJ1-2, with a weak D call TRBD1 (6 bases). Germline loops: CDR1 SGHTA, CDR2 FQGNSA. CDR3 size: 17 residues. Between the trimmed V and J ends, which lost 4 bases and 0 bases, there was a span of 18 bases. DNA of the CDR3: TGTGCCAGCAGCTGGGGGGGCGGCACCTTAGCTAACTATGGCTACACCTTC. Translation gives CASSWGGGTLANYGYTF.

In DNA form, the CDR3 reads TGCGCCAGCAGCCAAGATACTAGCGGGTCTTACGAGCAGTACTTC. Its translation: CASSQDTSGSYEQYF. The V and J genes are TRBV4-3 and TRBJ2-7; 9 bases line up with TRBD2. CDR1 is LGHNA, CDR2 YSLEER, per germline. CDR3 size: 15 residues. V shed 0 bases and J 4 bases; nucleotides not matched to a gene: 4.

The chain couples TRBV11-2 to TRBJ2-4, with D possibly being TRBD2 (6 bases). This CDR3 is built from 18 residues. Germline-derived CDR1 and CDR2 are SGHAT and FQNNGV. Trimming removed 4 bases from V and 0 bases from J, with 19 bases in between. The DNA for the CDR3 is TGTGCCAGCAGCTCCGGGACTGGGAGACTCATAGCCAAAAACATTCAGTACTTC. It yields the protein CASSSGTGRLIAKNIQYF.

The rearrangement links TRBV25-1 to TRBJ2-3; no definite D call. The ends were cut back, 5 bases at V and 1 base at J, with 7 bases in the middle. The germline gives CDR1 MGHDK, CDR2 SYGVNS. The CDR3 is made up of 13 amino acids. The CDR3 protein is CASSLTGTDTQYF. The CDR3 region has the DNA TGTGCCAGCAGTCTCACTGGCACAGATACGCAGTATTTT.

This clone was counted a single time. The chain links TRBV29-1 to TRBJ1-1, with D perhaps TRBD1 (6 bases). The V gene's germline CDR1 is SQVTM and CDR2 ANQGSEA. Trimming removed 7 bases at V and 5 bases at J, with 14 bases between. The CDR3 runs to 12 residues. CDR3 sequence: CSELNRDTEAFF. DNA of the CDR3: TGCAGCGAACTAAACAGGGATACTGAAGCTTTCTTT. The full variable domain, with the rest looked up from reference TRBV29-1 and TRBJ1-1, is SAVISQKPSRDICQRGTSLTIQCQVDSQVTMMFWYRQQPGQSLTLIATANQGSEATYESGFVIDKFPISRPNLTFSTLTVSNMSPEDSSIYLCSELNRDTEAFFGQGTRLTVV.

The chain has TRBV28 and TRBJ2-7; TRBD1 might be the D (6 bases). V was clipped by 3 bases and J by 7 bases, with 10 bases between them. The CDR3 sequence is 12 residues long. CDR1 and CDR2 (germline): MDHEN, SYDVKM. CDR3 region: CASSFEGVEQYF. DNA for the CDR3: TGTGCCAGCAGTTTTGAGGGGGTTGAGCAGTACTTC.

V and J are TRBV28 and TRBJ2-7, with D maybe TRBD1 (6 bases). Deletions cut 6 bases from V and 0 bases from J, with 15 bases between. Germline V gene lookup returns CDR1 MDHEN and CDR2 SYDVKM. The CDR3 sequence is 15 residues long. DNA of the CDR3: TGTGCCAGCAGGGCCGGGACACTGAGCTCCTACGAGCAGTACTTC. It encodes CASRAGTLSSYEQYF.

The gene calls are TRBV9 and TRBJ2-3, with a tentative D call TRBD1 (6 bases). CDR1 and CDR2 from the germline V gene are SGDLS and YYNGEE. Deletions cut 3 bases from V and 4 bases from J, with 18 bases between. The CDR3 runs 16 residues. CDR3 bases: TGTGCCAGCAGCGCCCGAGGGGGTACGGTGGCAGATACGCAGTATTTT. Encoded protein: CASSARGGTVADTQYF.

This rearrangement joins TRBV7-9 to TRBJ1-5; 10 bases line up with TRBD1. After removal of 3 bases from V and 7 bases from J, the junction contained 9 bases not matched to a gene. Germline V gene lookup returns CDR1 SEHNR and CDR2 FQNEAQ (reference sequence). The CDR3 covers 16 residues. The CDR3 DNA reads as TGTGCCAGCAGCTTTGGAGACAGGGGGCTGTGGCAGCCCCAGCATTTT. It encodes CASSFGDRGLWQPQHF.

This chain connects TRBV27 to TRBJ1-4; no definite D call. CDR1 and CDR2 from the germline V gene are MNHEY and SMNVEV (reference sequence). The CDR3 extends over 15 amino acids. Between the trimmed V and J ends, which lost 1 base and 4 bases, there was a span of 10 bases. The CDR3 region is CASSLFSNDNEKLFF. CDR3 DNA: TGTGCCAGCAGTTTATTCAGTAATGATAATGAAAAACTGTTTTTT. The full variable domain, its missing parts supplied by reference TRBV27 and TRBJ1-4, is EAQVTQNPRYLITVTGKKLTVTCSQNMNHEYMSWYRQDPGLGLRQIYYSMNVEVTDKGDVPEGYKVSRKEKRNFPLILESPSPNQTSLYFCASSLFSNDNEKLFFGSGTQLSVL.

The V gene is TRBV2, the J gene TRBJ1-4; perhaps TRBD1 as D (5 bases). This CDR3 has 13 residues. V lost 10 bases and J lost 7, with 16 bases in between. Germline V lookup: CDR1 SNHLY, CDR2 FYNNEI. CDR3 amino acids: CAIAWGEGEKLFF. The DNA of the CDR3 is TGTGCCATCGCCTGGGGGGAGGGTGAAAAACTGTTTTTT.